The T cell receptor beta chain described here comes from a study of control samples from healthy donors and cancer patients. Here immunoSEQ multiplex PCR was the method, and the copy in TCRdb shows in-frame clones only, minus some. The table includes 65,000 to 100,000 clones, around 87% detected once. CDR3 length: 15 residues. The germline CDR1 and CDR2 sequences are SGHTA and FQGTGA. V was cut by 5 bases and J by 1 base, with 11 bases left in between. V and J are TRBV7-3 and TRBJ2-2; tentatively, D is TRBD2 (5 bases). This TCR derives from a man in his fifties or sixties in good health. The sequenced material came from blood. The CDR3 region has the DNA TGTGCCAGCAGCCCCTCTCGGGAGAACACCGGGGAGCTGTTTTTT. It specifies CASSPSRENTGELFF.